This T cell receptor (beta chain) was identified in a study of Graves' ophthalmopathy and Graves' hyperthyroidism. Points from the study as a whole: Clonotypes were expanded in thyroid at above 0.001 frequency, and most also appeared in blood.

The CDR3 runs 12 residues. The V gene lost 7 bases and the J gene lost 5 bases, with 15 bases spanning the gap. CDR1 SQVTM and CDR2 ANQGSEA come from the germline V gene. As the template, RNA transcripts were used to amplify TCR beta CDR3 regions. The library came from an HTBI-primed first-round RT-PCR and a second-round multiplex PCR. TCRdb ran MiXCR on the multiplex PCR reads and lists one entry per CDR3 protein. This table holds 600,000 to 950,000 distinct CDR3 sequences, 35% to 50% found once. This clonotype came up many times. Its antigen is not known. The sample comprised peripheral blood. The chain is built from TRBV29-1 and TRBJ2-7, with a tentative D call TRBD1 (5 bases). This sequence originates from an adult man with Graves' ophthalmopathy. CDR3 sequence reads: CSGSRDGDEQYF. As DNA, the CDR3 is TGCAGCGGAAGCAGGGATGGCGACGAGCAGTACTTC.